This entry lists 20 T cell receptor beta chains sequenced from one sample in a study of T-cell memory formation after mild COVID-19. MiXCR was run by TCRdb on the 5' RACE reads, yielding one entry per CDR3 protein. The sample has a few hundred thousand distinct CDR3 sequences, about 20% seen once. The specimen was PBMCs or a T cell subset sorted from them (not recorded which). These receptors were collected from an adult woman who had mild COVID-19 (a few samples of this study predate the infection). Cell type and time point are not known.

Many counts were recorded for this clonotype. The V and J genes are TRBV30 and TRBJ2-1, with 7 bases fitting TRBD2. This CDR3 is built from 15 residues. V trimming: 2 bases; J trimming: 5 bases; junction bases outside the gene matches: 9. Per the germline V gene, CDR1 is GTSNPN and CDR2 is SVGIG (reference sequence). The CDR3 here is CAWSQLAVPNNEQFF. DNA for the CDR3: TGTGCCTGGAGTCAGCTAGCGGTACCTAACAATGAGCAGTTCTTC.

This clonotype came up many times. In nucleotides, the CDR3 is TGTGCCAGCAGCCCCGGACAGGGATTCTATGGCTACACCTTC. Amino acid sequence: CASSPGQGFYGYTF. The V and J genes are TRBV5-4 and TRBJ1-2, with 8 bases aligning to TRBD1. J was trimmed by 4 bases and V by 4 bases; bases with no gene match: 6. Germline-derived CDR1 and CDR2 are SGHNT and YYREEE (reference sequence). The CDR3 length is 14 residues.

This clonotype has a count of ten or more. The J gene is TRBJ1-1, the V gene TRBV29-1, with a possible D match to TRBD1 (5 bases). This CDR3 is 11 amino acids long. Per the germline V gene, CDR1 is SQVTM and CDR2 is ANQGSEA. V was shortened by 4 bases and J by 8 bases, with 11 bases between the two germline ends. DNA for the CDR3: TGCAGCGTTGTTTGGGGGATCGAAGCTTTCTTT. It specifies CSVVWGIEAFF.

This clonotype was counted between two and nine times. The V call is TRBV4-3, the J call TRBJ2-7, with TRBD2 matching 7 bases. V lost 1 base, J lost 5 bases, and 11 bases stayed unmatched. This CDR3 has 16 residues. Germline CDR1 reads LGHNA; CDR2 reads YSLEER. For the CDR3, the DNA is TGCGCCAGCAGCCAAGGTGGAGGCGGGAGTGTGGACGAGCAGTACTTC. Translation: CASSQGGGGSVDEQYF.

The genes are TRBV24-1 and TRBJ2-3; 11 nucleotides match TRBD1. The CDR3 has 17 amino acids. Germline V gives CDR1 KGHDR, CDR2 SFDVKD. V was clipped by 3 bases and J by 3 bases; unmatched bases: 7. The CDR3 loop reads CATSDGSGTGGTDTQYF. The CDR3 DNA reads TGTGCCACCAGTGATGGCTCCGGGACAGGGGGGACAGATACGCAGTATTTT.

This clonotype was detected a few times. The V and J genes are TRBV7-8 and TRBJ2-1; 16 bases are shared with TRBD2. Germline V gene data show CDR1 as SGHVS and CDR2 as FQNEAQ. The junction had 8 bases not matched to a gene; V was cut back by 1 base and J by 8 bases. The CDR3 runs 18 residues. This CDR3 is CASSLVGLAGGRRDEQFF. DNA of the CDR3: TGTGCCAGCAGCTTAGTGGGACTAGCGGGGGGGCGGCGGGATGAGCAGTTCTTC.

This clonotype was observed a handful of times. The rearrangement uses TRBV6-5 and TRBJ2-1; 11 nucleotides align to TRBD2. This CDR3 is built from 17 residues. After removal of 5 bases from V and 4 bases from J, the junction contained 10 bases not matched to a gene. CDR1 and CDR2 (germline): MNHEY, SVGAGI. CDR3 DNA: TGTGCCAGCAGTCCGCAACTAGCGGGGGTATCGTACAATGAGCAGTTCTTC. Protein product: CASSPQLAGVSYNEQFF.

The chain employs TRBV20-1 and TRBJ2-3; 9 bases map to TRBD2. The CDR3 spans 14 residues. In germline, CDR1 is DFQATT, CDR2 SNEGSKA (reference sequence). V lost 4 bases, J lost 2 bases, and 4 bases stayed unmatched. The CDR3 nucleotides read TGCAGTGCTAATAGCGGGGGCTACACAGATACGCAGTATTTT. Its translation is CSANSGGYTDTQYF.

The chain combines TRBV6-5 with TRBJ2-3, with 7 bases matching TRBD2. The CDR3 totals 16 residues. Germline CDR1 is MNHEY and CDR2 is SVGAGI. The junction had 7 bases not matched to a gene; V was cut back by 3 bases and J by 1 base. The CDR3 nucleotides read TGTGCCAGCAGTTATGAGAGGGCGGGAGGCACAGATACGCAGTATTTT. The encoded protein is CASSYERAGGTDTQYF.

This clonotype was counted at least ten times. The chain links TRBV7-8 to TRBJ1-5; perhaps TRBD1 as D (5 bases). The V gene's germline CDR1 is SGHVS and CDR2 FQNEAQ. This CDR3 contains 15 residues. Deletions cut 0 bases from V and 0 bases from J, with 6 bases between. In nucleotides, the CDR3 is TGTGCCAGCAGCTTAGCAGGGGATAGCAATCAGCCCCAGCATTTT. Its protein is CASSLAGDSNQPQHF.

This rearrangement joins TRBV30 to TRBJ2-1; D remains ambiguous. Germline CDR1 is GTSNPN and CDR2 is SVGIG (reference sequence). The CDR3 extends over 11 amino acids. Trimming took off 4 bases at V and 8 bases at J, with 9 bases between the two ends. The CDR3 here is CAWTPGYEQFF. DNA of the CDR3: TGTGCCTGGACCCCCGGCTATGAGCAGTTCTTC.

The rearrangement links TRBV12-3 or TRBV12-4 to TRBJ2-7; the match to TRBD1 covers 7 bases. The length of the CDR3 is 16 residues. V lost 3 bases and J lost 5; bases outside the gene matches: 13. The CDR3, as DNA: TGTGCCAGCAGTTTCGGTGTGACAGGGCGGAAGGACGAGCAGTACTTC. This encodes CASSFGVTGRKDEQYF.

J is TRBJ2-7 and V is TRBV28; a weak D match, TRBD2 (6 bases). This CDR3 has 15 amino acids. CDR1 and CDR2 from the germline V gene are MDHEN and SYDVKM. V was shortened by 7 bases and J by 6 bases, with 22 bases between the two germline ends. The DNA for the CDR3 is TGTGCCAGCACCACCGGAGGAGGGGCGACGGGCGAGCAGTACTTC. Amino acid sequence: CASTTGGGATGEQYF.

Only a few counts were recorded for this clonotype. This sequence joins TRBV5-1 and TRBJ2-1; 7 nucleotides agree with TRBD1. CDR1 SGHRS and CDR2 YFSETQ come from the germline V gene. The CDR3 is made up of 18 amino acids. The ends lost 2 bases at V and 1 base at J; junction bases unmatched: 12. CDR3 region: CASSFGFFGQASYNEQFF. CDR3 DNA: TGCGCCAGCAGCTTTGGGTTTTTCGGACAGGCGTCCTACAATGAGCAGTTCTTC.

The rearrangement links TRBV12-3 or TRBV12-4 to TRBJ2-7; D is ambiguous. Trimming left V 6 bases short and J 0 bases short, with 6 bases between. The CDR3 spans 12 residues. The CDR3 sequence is CASSHGSYEQYF. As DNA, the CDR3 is TGTGCCAGCAGCCACGGCTCCTACGAGCAGTACTTC.

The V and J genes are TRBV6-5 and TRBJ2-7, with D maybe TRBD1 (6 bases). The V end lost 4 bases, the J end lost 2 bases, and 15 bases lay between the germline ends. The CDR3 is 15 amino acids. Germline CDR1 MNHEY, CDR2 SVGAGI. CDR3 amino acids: CASSFTGTPTYEQYF. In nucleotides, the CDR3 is TGTGCCAGCAGTTTCACCGGGACACCAACCTACGAGCAGTACTTC.

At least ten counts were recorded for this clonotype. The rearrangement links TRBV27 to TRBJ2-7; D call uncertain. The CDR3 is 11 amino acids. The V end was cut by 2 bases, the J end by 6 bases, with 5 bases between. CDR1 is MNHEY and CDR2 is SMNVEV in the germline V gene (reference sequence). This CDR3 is CASSLGVEQYF. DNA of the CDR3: TGTGCCAGCAGTTTAGGGGTCGAGCAGTACTTC.

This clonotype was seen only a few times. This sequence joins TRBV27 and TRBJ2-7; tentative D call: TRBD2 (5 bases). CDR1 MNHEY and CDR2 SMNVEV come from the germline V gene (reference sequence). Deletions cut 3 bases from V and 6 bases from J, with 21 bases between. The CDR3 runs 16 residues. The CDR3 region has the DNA TGTGCCAGCAGTTTTGGTGGCCCCTCTTCTAGCCCCGAGCAGTACTTC. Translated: CASSFGGPSSSPEQYF.

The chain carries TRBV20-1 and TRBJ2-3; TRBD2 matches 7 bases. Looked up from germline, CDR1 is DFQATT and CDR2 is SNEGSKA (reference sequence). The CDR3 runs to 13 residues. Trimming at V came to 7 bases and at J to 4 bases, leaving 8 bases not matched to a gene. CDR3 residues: CSVLGEGPDTQYF. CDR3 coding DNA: TGCAGTGTTCTGGGGGAGGGCCCAGATACGCAGTATTTT.

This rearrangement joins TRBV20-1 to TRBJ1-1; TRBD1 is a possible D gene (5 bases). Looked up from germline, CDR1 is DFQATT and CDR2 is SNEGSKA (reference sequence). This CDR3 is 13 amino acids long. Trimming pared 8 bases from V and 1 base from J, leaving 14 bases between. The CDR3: CSLNSRENTEAFF. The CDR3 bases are TGCAGTCTAAATAGCAGGGAGAACACTGAAGCTTTCTTT.